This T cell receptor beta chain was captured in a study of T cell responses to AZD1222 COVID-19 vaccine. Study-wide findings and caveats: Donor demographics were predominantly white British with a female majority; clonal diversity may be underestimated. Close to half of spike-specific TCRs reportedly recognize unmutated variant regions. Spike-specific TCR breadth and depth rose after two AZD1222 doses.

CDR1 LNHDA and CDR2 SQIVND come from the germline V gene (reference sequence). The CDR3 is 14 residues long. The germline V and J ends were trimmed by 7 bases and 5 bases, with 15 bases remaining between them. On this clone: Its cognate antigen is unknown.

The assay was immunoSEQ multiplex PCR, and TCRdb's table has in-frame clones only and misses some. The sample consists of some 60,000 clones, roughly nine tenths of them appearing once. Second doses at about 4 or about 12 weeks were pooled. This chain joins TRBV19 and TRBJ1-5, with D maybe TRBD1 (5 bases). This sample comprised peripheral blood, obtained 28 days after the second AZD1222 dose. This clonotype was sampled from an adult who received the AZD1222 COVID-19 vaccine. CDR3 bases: TGTGCCAGTAACTACAGGTTATGGGATCAGCCCCAGCATTTT. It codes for CASNYRLWDQPQHF.